The 10 T cell receptor beta chains below were found in one sample sequenced in a study of CD8 T cells in Susac syndrome. Random-hexamer reverse transcription was applied to roughly 0.5 to 1 ug RNA. TCRdb passed the immunoSEQ multiplex PCR reads through MiXCR, listing each CDR3 protein once. The sample holds roughly 200,000 distinct CDR3 sequences, roughly 95% seen once. The source material was CD8+ T cells from PBMCs. The receptors stem from a human donor with multiple sclerosis.

The CDR3 DNA follows: TGTGCCAGCAGTGGGACAGGGAATGAGACGGATACGCAGTATTTT. It encodes CASSGTGNETDTQYF. This chain connects TRBV6-1 to TRBJ2-3; 8 bases are shared with TRBD1. Germline CDR1 reads MNHNS; CDR2 reads SASEGT. V was clipped by 4 bases and J by 6 bases; unmatched bases: 9. The CDR3 has 15 residues.

This chain uses TRBV9 with TRBJ2-2; 8 nucleotides align to TRBD2. The CDR3 has 13 amino acids. CDR1 and CDR2 from the germline V gene are SGDLS and YYNGEE. V gave up 7 bases and J gave up 4 bases; unmatched junction bases: 3. The CDR3, as DNA: TGTGCCAGCTCCGGGGGGGGCACCGGGGAGCTGTTTTTT. Translated: CASSGGGTGELFF.

This chain connects TRBV5-6 to TRBJ1-2; D ambiguous. V was pared by 2 bases and J by 4 bases, with 12 bases between. The CDR3 totals 14 residues. Looked up from germline, CDR1 is SGHDT and CDR2 is YYEEEE. The CDR3, as DNA: TGTGCCAGCAGCTTATTGGGATCGGTCTATGGCTACACCTTC. It encodes CASSLLGSVYGYTF.

The chain uses TRBV12-3 or TRBV12-4 and TRBJ2-1, with a weak D call TRBD1 (7 bases). The CDR3 has 17 residues. The ends were cut back, 5 bases at V and 3 bases at J, with 20 bases in the middle. The CDR3: CASSGLGGGGIYNEQFF. CDR3 bases: TGTGCCAGCAGTGGGCTCGGAGGAGGGGGCATCTACAATGAGCAGTTCTTC.

J is TRBJ2-7 and V is TRBV15; 7 nucleotides agree with TRBD1. The J segment lost 1 base and the V segment lost 7 bases, leaving 4 bases of the junction unmatched. Germline loops: CDR1 LNHNV, CDR2 YYDKDF (reference sequence). The CDR3 has 13 residues. The DNA of the CDR3 is TGTGCCACCACCGGACAGGTATCCTACGAGCAGTACTTC. Amino acids: CATTGQVSYEQYF.

The chain links TRBV7-9 to TRBJ2-1; tentatively, D is TRBD2 (6 bases). Trimming stripped 2 bases from V and 4 bases from J, with 15 bases between. The length of the CDR3 is 16 residues. Germline V lookup: CDR1 SEHNR, CDR2 FQNEAQ (reference sequence). The CDR3 nucleotides read TGTGCCAGCAGCTTATCCGGGACTCGAGGTTACAATGAGCAGTTCTTC. Translated: CASSLSGTRGYNEQFF.

The rearrangement joins TRBV5-6 to TRBJ1-1; D gene ambiguous. V was trimmed by 2 bases and J by 6 bases, leaving 14 bases between them. This CDR3 contains 14 residues. Germline-derived CDR1 and CDR2 are SGHDT and YYEEEE. CDR3 DNA: TGTGCCAGCAGCTTTTCGCCCGAGGGCGCTGAAGCTTTCTTT. Its translation is CASSFSPEGAEAFF. Full variable domain (outside the CDR3, taken from reference TRBV5-6 and TRBJ1-1): DAGVTQSPTHLIKTRGQQVTLRCSPKSGHDTVSWYQQALGQGPQFIFQYYEEEERQRGNFPDRFSGHQFPNYSSELNVNALLLGDSALYLCASSFSPEGAEAFFGQGTRLTVV.

The CDR3 sequence: CASSGRDIHTGELFF. The CDR3 DNA sequence: TGTGCCAGCAGCGGCCGGGACATACACACCGGGGAGCTGTTTTTT. This sequence joins TRBV13 and TRBJ2-2; a possible D gene is TRBD1 (6 bases). V was clipped by 5 bases and J by 3 bases, with 13 bases between them. Germline CDR1 is PRHDT and CDR2 is FYEKMQ (reference sequence). This CDR3 is 15 amino acids long.

This chain uses TRBV6-6 with TRBJ2-5; 7 nucleotides line up with TRBD2. J was trimmed by 2 bases and V by 5 bases; bases with no gene match: 5. This CDR3 has 14 amino acids. In germline, CDR1 is MNHNY, CDR2 SVGAGI (reference sequence). CDR3 region: CASSGAGVQETQYF. The CDR3, as DNA: TGTGCCAGCAGTGGGGCGGGAGTACAAGAGACCCAGTACTTC.

The V and J genes are TRBV20-1 and TRBJ2-7; 7 bases line up with TRBD2. CDR1 and CDR2 from the germline V gene are DFQATT and SNEGSKA (reference sequence). The CDR3 loop spans 14 amino acids. Trimming cost V 6 bases and J 0 bases; bases outside gene matches: 8. The CDR3 spells CSARWTSPSYEQYF. The CDR3 DNA reads as TGCAGTGCCCGCTGGACTAGTCCCTCCTACGAGCAGTACTTC.